This passage covers 10 T cell receptor beta chains from one sample sequenced in a study of T-cell reconstitution after alpha-beta-depleted transplantation in children. Using unique molecular identifiers, the investigators prepared the TCRbeta library. TCRdb processed the PCR reads anew with MiXCR; each CDR3 protein has one entry. The sample holds about 200,000 distinct CDR3 sequences, roughly 14% seen once. Sequencing used PBMCs from the stem cell graft donor, obtained from the stem cell graft. The source of these receptors is a human donor who donated a stem cell graft to a child with acute lymphoblastic leukemia.

In this sample, this clonotype turned up many times. The rearrangement links TRBV5-1 to TRBJ1-1, with 7 nucleotides matching TRBD1. The CDR3 sequence is 15 residues long. J lost 1 base, V lost 2 bases, and 5 bases had no gene match. CDR1 SGHRS and CDR2 YFSETQ come from the germline V gene. In DNA, the CDR3 is TGCGCCAGCAGCTTAGACAGGGTGACGAACACTGAAGCTTTCTTT. Translating it yields CASSLDRVTNTEAFF.

Only a few counts were recorded for this clonotype. The J gene is TRBJ2-1, the V gene TRBV3-1; D is unresolved. Trimming left V 7 bases short and J 4 bases short, with 8 bases between. CDR1 is LGHDT and CDR2 is YNNKEL in the germline V gene (reference sequence). The CDR3 runs 12 residues. This chain's CDR3 is CASTNRYNEQFF. Written as DNA, the CDR3 is TGTGCCAGCACCAATAGGTACAATGAGCAGTTCTTC.

This clonotype was seen many times. This chain uses TRBV20-1 with TRBJ2-7; a possible D gene is TRBD2 (7 bases). The ends were cut back, 6 bases at V and 7 bases at J, with 13 bases in the middle. This CDR3 spans 11 amino acids. Germline lookup yields CDR1 DFQATT and CDR2 SNEGSKA (reference sequence). The CDR3 region is CSARRGGEQYF. In nucleotides, the CDR3 is TGCAGTGCGCGAAGGGGGGGAGAGCAGTACTTC.

This clonotype has only one observation. The V gene is TRBV29-1, the J gene TRBJ2-5; no reliable D call. Germline lookup yields CDR1 SQVTM and CDR2 ANQGSEA. V lost 8 bases, J lost 1 base, and 11 bases lay in between. The CDR3 covers 12 residues. CDR3 sequence: CSFCILQETQYF. For the CDR3, the DNA is TGCAGCTTCTGCATACTCCAAGAGACCCAGTACTTC.

This clonotype has a count of ten or more. The gene calls are TRBV25-1 and TRBJ2-7; 9 bases align to TRBD1. CDR3 size: 17 residues. V lost 3 bases, J lost 4 bases, and 13 bases stayed unmatched. Germline V lookup: CDR1 MGHDK, CDR2 SYGVNS. CDR3 nucleotide sequence: TGTGCCAGCAGTGATACCATCGGGACAGGGATATGGTACGAGCAGTACTTC. Its protein product is CASSDTIGTGIWYEQYF.

This clonotype was recorded at least ten times. This sequence joins TRBV5-1 and TRBJ1-5; D possibly corresponds to TRBD1 (6 bases). Germline V gene data show CDR1 as SGHRS and CDR2 as YFSETQ. The germline V and J ends were trimmed by 0 bases and 4 bases, with 11 bases remaining between them. The CDR3 runs to 15 residues. CDR3 sequence reads: CASSLGGGANQPQHF. The DNA of the CDR3 is TGCGCCAGCAGCTTGGGTGGGGGCGCGAATCAGCCCCAGCATTTT.

The sample holds many counts of this clonotype. The chain recombines TRBV24-1 with TRBJ2-1, with TRBD1 matching over 7 bases. Per the germline V gene, CDR1 is KGHDR and CDR2 is SFDVKD. J was trimmed by 9 bases and V by 0 bases; bases with no gene match: 7. The CDR3 runs to 15 residues. The CDR3: CATSDLDRDQSEQFF. In nucleotides, the CDR3 is TGTGCCACCAGTGATTTGGACAGGGATCAGAGTGAGCAGTTCTTC.

The table lists this clonotype with many counts. This chain uses TRBV5-1 with TRBJ2-2; 9 nucleotides agree with TRBD2. This CDR3 has 15 residues. J was trimmed by 5 bases and V by 6 bases; bases with no gene match: 8. Germline lookup yields CDR1 SGHRS and CDR2 YFSETQ. The CDR3 DNA reads as TGCGCCAGCACCAGACTAGCGGAATCTACCGGGGAGCTGTTTTTT. Its protein product is CASTRLAESTGELFF.

This clonotype occurred a few times. V is TRBV5-1 and J is TRBJ2-2; D ambiguous. Trimming removed 7 bases at V and 5 bases at J, with 15 bases between. The germline gives CDR1 SGHRS, CDR2 YFSETQ. CDR3 length: 14 residues. CDR3 DNA: TGCGCCAGCGGACCGCTAGATTCTACCGGGGAGCTGTTTTTT. Translated, it gives CASGPLDSTGELFF.

This clonotype was counted many times. The V and J genes are TRBV4-1 and TRBJ1-3, with 8 bases fitting TRBD1. V was pared by 1 base and J by 4 bases, with 9 bases of the junction left unmatched. The CDR3 has 17 residues. Germline CDR1 MGHRA, CDR2 YSYEKL. The CDR3 here is CASSQVGQGVSGNTIYF. In nucleotides, the CDR3 is TGCGCCAGCAGCCAAGTAGGACAGGGTGTTTCAGGAAACACCATATATTTT.